The 20 T cell receptor beta chains presented below share a single source sample, sequenced in a study of shared clonotypes between healthy human individuals. Method: immunoSEQ multiplex PCR; TCRdb's copy keeps in-frame clones and lacks some. In the table there are hundreds of thousands of clones, 90% to 96% of which are singletons. The sequenced material came from naive CD4+ T cells sorted from blood. The subset denotes: CD45RA+ positively selected. The origin of the receptors is a young woman in good health.

The rearrangement uses TRBV5-8 and TRBJ2-7, with 11 bases lining up with TRBD2. The CDR3 extends over 16 amino acids. V lost 3 bases and J lost 2; bases outside the gene matches: 7. Germline V gene lookup returns CDR1 SGHTS and CDR2 YDEGEE. The CDR3 reads CASSSNWGLAAYEQYF. CDR3 in DNA: TGTGCCAGCAGCTCCAACTGGGGACTAGCGGCCTACGAGCAGTACTTC.

Here the CDR3 reads CASSFGVEQTYEQYF. In nucleotides, the CDR3 is TGTGCCAGCAGCTTCGGTGTAGAACAAACCTACGAGCAGTACTTC. The chain is built from TRBV7-2 and TRBJ2-7; the D is unclear. This CDR3 is 15 amino acids long. V lost 3 bases to trimming and J lost 2 bases, with 14 bases between them. Germline V gene lookup returns CDR1 SGHTA and CDR2 FQGNSA.

V usage is TRBV7-9 and J usage is TRBJ2-7; D might be TRBD2 (6 bases). This CDR3 has 14 amino acids. Germline V gives CDR1 SEHNR, CDR2 FQNEAQ (reference sequence). V dropped 5 bases and J dropped 3 bases, with 14 bases sitting between them. The CDR3 loop is CASSLLRENYEQYF. The CDR3 coding sequence is TGTGCCAGCAGCCTCCTTCGGGAGAACTACGAGCAGTACTTC.

The chain uses TRBV28 and TRBJ2-6, with D possibly TRBD1 on 5 matching bases. The CDR3 totals 15 residues. Germline V gene lookup returns CDR1 MDHEN and CDR2 SYDVKM. V was trimmed by 4 bases and J by 2 bases, leaving 9 bases between them. This CDR3 reads CASSSQGAGANVLTF. CDR3 DNA sequence: TGTGCCAGCAGTTCCCAGGGTGCTGGGGCCAACGTCCTGACTTTC.

The chain uses TRBV14 and TRBJ2-1, with 7 nucleotides matching TRBD2. The CDR3 covers 16 residues. J was trimmed by 1 base and V by 2 bases; bases with no gene match: 5. Germline V gene data show CDR1 as SGHDN and CDR2 as FVKESK. CDR3 bases: TGTGCCAGCAGCCAATATTGGCGGGAGTCCTACAATGAGCAGTTCTTC. Its protein is CASSQYWRESYNEQFF.

This chain connects TRBV7-9 to TRBJ2-7; D perhaps matches TRBD1 (6 bases). Germline CDR1 is SEHNR and CDR2 is FQNEAQ (reference sequence). The CDR3 sequence is 12 residues long. V dropped 4 bases and J dropped 4 bases, with 8 bases sitting between them. The CDR3 bases are TGTGCCAGCAGCTCGGACAGATACGAGCAGTACTTC. This translates into CASSSDRYEQYF.

CDR3 amino acids: CASSLIGLTGELFF. The CDR3 nucleotides read TGTGCCAGCAGTTTAATTGGGTTAACCGGGGAGCTGTTTTTT. The rearrangement joins TRBV28 to TRBJ2-2; D unclear. Trimming removed 2 bases at V and 5 bases at J, with 9 bases between. The germline V gene has CDR1 MDHEN and CDR2 SYDVKM. The CDR3 runs to 14 residues. Full variable domain (outside the CDR3, taken from reference TRBV28 and TRBJ2-2): DVKVTQSSRYLVKRTGEKVFLECVQDMDHENMFWYRQDPGLGLRLIYFSYDVKMKEKGDIPEGYSVSREKKERFSLILESASTNQTSMYLCASSLIGLTGELFFGEGSRLTVL.

About this clone: One end of the junction fails to match germline, which may point to a read error. The chain is built from TRBV19 and TRBJ2-6; 10 positions match TRBD1. This CDR3 spans 17 amino acids. Germline CDR1 is LNHDA and CDR2 is SQIVND (reference sequence). The chain's CDR3 is CASGMGTGVDGANVLTF. CDR3 sequence (DNA): TGTGCCAGTGGTATGGGGACAGGGGTAGACGGGGCCAACGTCCTGACTTTC. Variable domain in full (rest from reference TRBV19 and TRBJ2-6): DGGITQSPKYLFRKEGQNVTLSCEQNLNHDAMYWYRQDPGQGLRLIYYSQIVNDFQKGDIAEGYSVSREKKESFPLTVTSAQKNPTAFYLCASGMGTGVDGANVLTFGAGSRLTVL.

The chain uses TRBV28 and TRBJ2-7; D is unclear. This CDR3 spans 13 amino acids. V shed 2 bases and J shed 2 bases, with 7 bases lying between them. CDR1 is MDHEN and CDR2 is SYDVKM in the germline V gene. CDR3 residues: CASSLISTYEQYF. The CDR3 DNA is TGTGCCAGCAGTTTAATCTCGACCTACGAGCAGTACTTC.

The chain links TRBV28 to TRBJ2-1; 8 nucleotides line up with TRBD1. The CDR3 sequence is 13 residues long. The germline CDR1 and CDR2 sequences are MDHEN and SYDVKM. V trimming: 5 bases; J trimming: 6 bases; junction bases outside the gene matches: 3. The CDR3 nucleotides are TGTGCCAGCAGTATGCAGGGGGCCAATGAGCAGTTCTTC. Translation: CASSMQGANEQFF.

V is TRBV28 and J is TRBJ2-7; the D is unclear. The CDR3 runs to 14 residues. The V end lost 5 bases, the J end lost 0 bases, and 11 bases lay between the germline ends. The germline V gene encodes CDR1 MDHEN and CDR2 SYDVKM. The CDR3 sequence: CASSGPSSSYEQYF. CDR3 nucleotide sequence: TGTGCCAGCAGTGGTCCATCTAGCTCCTACGAGCAGTACTTC.

The V gene is TRBV18, the J gene TRBJ2-7; D is undetermined. Looked up from germline, CDR1 is KGHSH and CDR2 is LQKENI. This CDR3 is 13 amino acids long. V lost 0 bases and J 5 bases, leaving 8 bases between the germline ends. CDR3 nucleotide sequence: TGTGCCAGCTCACCACCGAACACGGACGAGCAGTACTTC. This translates into CASSPPNTDEQYF.

The CDR3 DNA reads as TGTGCCAGCAGTTTAGAGGGTGGACAGGGAGGGTCGCAGCCCCAGCATTTT. This translates into CASSLEGGQGGSQPQHF. J is TRBJ1-5 and V is TRBV27; 8 bases agree with TRBD1. Trimming at V came to 2 bases and at J to 7 bases, leaving 13 bases not matched to a gene. The CDR3 is 17 residues long. Per the germline V gene, CDR1 is MNHEY and CDR2 is SMNVEV (reference sequence).

V is TRBV5-5 and J is TRBJ2-7; D unclear. Germline assignment: CDR1 SGHKS and CDR2 YYEKEE (reference sequence). The V end lost 4 bases, the J end lost 0 bases, and 14 bases lay between the germline ends. The CDR3 is made up of 15 amino acids. As DNA, the CDR3 is TGTGCCAGCAGCACTCTATGGTCCGCCTCCTACGAGCAGTACTTC. Its translation is CASSTLWSASYEQYF.

The rearrangement links TRBV5-1 to TRBJ1-2; D is perhaps TRBD1 (5 bases). CDR3 length equals 15 residues. Deletions cut 4 bases from V and 6 bases from J, with 19 bases between. Germline CDR1 reads SGHRS; CDR2 reads YFSETQ. DNA of the CDR3: TGCGCCAGCAGCCCGTTACGTGGGGCGCACAATGGCTACACCTTC. The encoded protein is CASSPLRGAHNGYTF.

This chain links TRBV27 with TRBJ1-2; maybe TRBD1 (5 bases). Germline V CDR1 and CDR2: MNHEY, SMNVEV (reference sequence). V lost 6 bases to trimming and J lost 0 bases, with 20 bases between them. This CDR3 has 17 amino acids. DNA of the CDR3: TGTGCCAGCAGCCTCCTCGGTCAGGGTGAAGCTAACTATGGCTACACCTTC. Translating gives CASSLLGQGEANYGYTF.

The CDR3 is CASRGALGTGVQETQYF. The CDR3 DNA reads as TGTGCCAGTAGGGGGGCTCTCGGGACAGGAGTCCAAGAGACCCAGTACTTC. The chain combines TRBV19 with TRBJ2-5; TRBD1 agrees at 8 bases. Unmatched junction bases numbered 13, after V lost 6 bases and J lost 1 base. The germline CDR1 and CDR2 sequences are LNHDA and SQIVND (reference sequence). The CDR3 extends over 17 amino acids.

The chain links TRBV5-1 to TRBJ1-1; 8 nucleotides line up with TRBD1. Germline V gives CDR1 SGHRS, CDR2 YFSETQ. V shed 4 bases, J shed 4 bases, and the junction held 9 bases outside the gene matches. The CDR3 runs to 15 residues. The CDR3 sequence is CASSDYRGAATEAFF. The DNA for the CDR3 is TGCGCCAGCAGCGACTACAGGGGGGCAGCCACTGAAGCTTTCTTT.

The V gene is TRBV7-8, the J gene TRBJ2-5; the match to TRBD1 covers 12 bases. This CDR3 contains 18 residues. The germline gives CDR1 SGHVS, CDR2 FQNEAQ. V lost 5 bases to trimming and J lost 1 base; unmatched junction nucleotides: 11. The CDR3 here is CASSRRGGTGGSQETQYF. CDR3 nucleotides: TGTGCCAGCAGCCGAAGAGGGGGGACAGGGGGCTCCCAAGAGACCCAGTACTTC.

This chain uses TRBV7-2 with TRBJ1-2; no definite D call. V dropped 4 bases and J dropped 5 bases, with 14 bases sitting between them. This CDR3 is built from 14 residues. From germline, CDR1 is SGHTA and CDR2 FQGNSA. The CDR3 bases are TGTGCCAGCAGCTCAAACAGTCTCCTGTATGGCTACACCTTC. This translates into CASSSNSLLYGYTF.